This TCR beta chain stems from a study of OX40 agonist ivuxolimab in advanced cancers. Across the study: Three individuals attained partial responses, comprising one hepatocellular carcinoma case and two cutaneous melanoma cases.

Study conclusions and caveats: In CD8+ T cells, expanded clones were on average more numerous than in CD4+.

About this clone: Its antigen is as yet unknown.

Assay: immunoSEQ multiplex PCR; the TCRdb copy retains only in-frame clones and omits some. The table lists over 15,000 clones, 90% of them singletons. Blood sampling was done at baseline, cycle 4 day 1, and cycle 7 day 1. The CDR3 spans 16 residues. V dropped 0 bases and J dropped 0 bases, with 11 bases sitting between them. Per the germline V gene, CDR1 is MNHEY and CDR2 is SVGAGI. This chain joins TRBV6-5 and TRBJ1-1; no clear D gene. This clonotype originated in an adult with an advanced solid tumor such as melanoma, head and neck, liver or kidney cancer. The sequences come from CD4+ or CD8+ T cells sorted from blood, collected in a trial of the OX40 agonist ivuxolimab. CDR3 protein: CASSYSNAPLNTEAFF. DNA for the CDR3: TGTGCCAGCAGTTACTCAAATGCCCCCCTGAACACTGAAGCTTTCTTT.